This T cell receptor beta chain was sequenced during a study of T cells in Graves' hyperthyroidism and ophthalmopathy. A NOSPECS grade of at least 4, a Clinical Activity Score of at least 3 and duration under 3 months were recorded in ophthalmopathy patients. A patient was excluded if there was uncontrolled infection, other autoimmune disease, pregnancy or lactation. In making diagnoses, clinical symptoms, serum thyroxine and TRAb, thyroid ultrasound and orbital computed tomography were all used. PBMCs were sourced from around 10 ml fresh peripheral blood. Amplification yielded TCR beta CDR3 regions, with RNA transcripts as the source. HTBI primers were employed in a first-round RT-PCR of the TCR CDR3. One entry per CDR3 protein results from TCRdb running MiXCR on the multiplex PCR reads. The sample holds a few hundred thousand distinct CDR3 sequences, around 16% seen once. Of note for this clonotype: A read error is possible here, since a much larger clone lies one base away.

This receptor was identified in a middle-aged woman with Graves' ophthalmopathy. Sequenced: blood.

This CDR3 is CSANGPNPEASF. CDR3 DNA: TGCAGTGCGAATGGGCCTAACCCTGAAGCTTCCTTT. The genes are TRBV20-1 and TRBJ1-1; no clear D gene. The V gene's germline CDR1 is DFQATT and CDR2 SNEGSKA (reference sequence). CDR3 length: 12 amino acids.